The clone carrying this T cell receptor (beta chain) was seen once. Profiling relied on immunoSEQ multiplex PCR, and the TCRdb table lists in-frame clones only, not all of them. The sample records 65,000 to 70,000 clones, almost 95% being singletons. The source of the sample is a study of T cell clones after liver transplantation. This receptor was identified in a human patient who received a liver transplant. Part of the T cell pool may stem from the graft donor. The starting material was CD4+ T cells from blood, obtained approximately 27 months after liver transplant.

The CDR3: CAISDSNQPQHF. CDR3 coding DNA: TGTGCCATCAGTGATTCTAATCAGCCCCAGCATTTT. The V gene is TRBV10-3, the J gene TRBJ1-5, with D unresolved. Deletions cut 3 bases from V and 4 bases from J, with 4 bases between. The germline V gene has CDR1 ENHRY and CDR2 SYGVKD. The CDR3 spans 12 residues.